This TCR beta chain was documented in a study of blood T cell repertoires in COVID-19. As for the study in general: Samples came from the United States, Italy and Spain, spanning acute and convalescent COVID-19. PBMCs, B-cell-depleted T cells, or T cells provided the cDNA or gDNA that made up the material.

Original methodology: Reference gene primer amplification in the assay estimated nucleated cell counts. The assay was immunoSEQ multiplex PCR, and TCRdb's table has in-frame clones only and misses some. V and J calls and clone size follow that table, whereas D and trimming were derived from the DNA. The sample holds about 150,000 clones; 85% to 90% are singletons and the top ten take 8% to 9%. By share, this clone counts as hyperexpanded. Sequenced material: peripheral blood. The receptor was derived from a woman between 45 and 65 years old with active or convalescent COVID-19.

CDR3 loop: CSVDTGYSYGYTF. The CDR3 DNA is TGCAGCGTGGATACAGGCTACTCCTATGGCTACACCTTC. The J gene is TRBJ1-2, the V gene TRBV29-1, with a possible D match to TRBD1 (5 bases). This CDR3 contains 13 residues. Between the trimmed V and J ends, which lost 6 bases and 4 bases, there was a span of 15 bases. The germline CDR1 and CDR2 sequences are SQVTM and ANQGSEA.